The 29 T cell receptor beta chains presented below share a single source sample, sequenced in a study of OX40 agonist ivuxolimab in advanced cancers. The data were produced by immunoSEQ multiplex PCR, yet TCRdb's version contains in-frame clones alone and is incomplete. The table has 70,000 to 80,000 clones, roughly 77% seen once; the top ten hold 5%. Sequences were derived from CD4+ or CD8+ T cells sorted from blood, sampled in a trial of the OX40 agonist ivuxolimab. These TCRs come from an adult with an advanced solid tumor such as melanoma, head and neck, liver or kidney cancer.

This clone occurred a few times. V and J are TRBV5-1 and TRBJ2-3; a possible D gene is TRBD1 (6 bases). The germline V gene has CDR1 SGHRS and CDR2 YFSETQ. V was clipped by 4 bases and J by 0 bases, with 12 bases between them. The CDR3 runs 15 residues. CDR3 protein: CASSPDSTSTDTQYF. In DNA, the CDR3 is TGCGCCAGCAGCCCGGACAGTACTAGCACAGATACGCAGTATTTT.

This chain joins TRBV5-6 and TRBJ1-5; 9 bases fit TRBD1. V shed 3 bases, J shed 3 bases, and the junction held 7 bases outside the gene matches. This CDR3 has 16 residues. The germline CDR1 and CDR2 sequences are SGHDT and YYEEEE. In nucleotides, the CDR3 is TGTGCCAGCAGCTCACTCCGGGACAGGGCCAATCAGCCCCAGCATTTT. It specifies CASSSLRDRANQPQHF.

In its sample, this clone was seen a few times. The CDR3 DNA reads as TGTGCCAGCCGGGGGGGGAATTCACCCCTCCACTTT. This sequence encodes CASRGGNSPLHF. The V gene is TRBV2, the J gene TRBJ1-6; a weak D match, TRBD1 (5 bases). There are 12 residues in the CDR3. Germline V gene lookup returns CDR1 SNHLY and CDR2 FYNNEI. V shed 8 bases and J shed 7 bases, with 9 bases lying between them.

The chain recombines TRBV28 with TRBJ1-2; tentatively, D is TRBD1 (5 bases). The CDR3 totals 16 residues. From germline, CDR1 is MDHEN and CDR2 SYDVKM. Trimming left V 1 base short and J 4 bases short, with 16 bases between. The CDR3 nucleotides read TGTGCCAGCAGTTTATCGGTGGGGCAGGGTGCCTATGGCTACACCTTC. Translation: CASSLSVGQGAYGYTF.

V and J are TRBV7-9 and TRBJ1-5; no definite D call. The germline gives CDR1 SEHNR, CDR2 FQNEAQ (reference sequence). This CDR3 has 13 amino acids. Between the trimmed V and J ends, which lost 4 bases and 2 bases, there was a span of 6 bases. The CDR3 sequence: CASSSTGNQPQHF. The CDR3 nucleotides are TGTGCCAGCAGCTCCACAGGCAATCAGCCCCAGCATTTT.

This clone was counted ten times or more. The rearrangement joins TRBV6-6 to TRBJ1-2; D gene uncertain. V was pared by 2 bases and J by 6 bases, with 16 bases between. The CDR3 runs to 15 residues. In germline, CDR1 is MNHNY, CDR2 SVGAGI (reference sequence). The CDR3 DNA reads TGTGCCAGCAGTTACGGTGAGGGAGTAACGGATGGCTACACCTTC. Translation: CASSYGEGVTDGYTF.

V is TRBV19 and J is TRBJ2-1; no firm D call. The germline V gene encodes CDR1 LNHDA and CDR2 SQIVND (reference sequence). Trimming took off 10 bases at V and 3 bases at J, with 4 bases between the two ends. The CDR3 loop spans 10 amino acids. As DNA, the CDR3 is TGTGCCACCTACTACAATGAGCAGTTCTTC. Its protein product is CATYYNEQFF.

V is TRBV12-5 and J is TRBJ2-7; TRBD2 aligns across 10 bases. Germline loops: CDR1 LGHNT, CDR2 FRNRAP. Trimming took 4 bases from V and 1 from J; bases not matched to a gene: 7. The CDR3 is 16 amino acids. This CDR3 reads CASGSSTSGLSYEQYF. CDR3 DNA: TGTGCTAGTGGTTCATCGACTAGCGGGCTGTCCTACGAGCAGTACTTC.

Regarding this clone: One junction end does not reproduce the germline sequence, and a read error may be involved. The V and J genes are TRBV2 and TRBJ1-2; 9 positions agree with TRBD1. Germline CDR1 SNHLY, CDR2 FYNNEI. CDR3 length: 13 amino acids. In DNA, the CDR3 is TGTGCCAGCAGTTTAACGGACAGGGGTGGTTTTGCCTTC. It yields the protein CASSLTDRGGFAF.

V gene TRBV11-3 combines with J gene TRBJ1-1; TRBD1 matches at 9 bases. After removal of 5 bases from V and 0 bases from J, the junction contained 1 base not matched to a gene. CDR3 length: 14 amino acids. Per germline, CDR1 SGHNT and CDR2 YENEEA. CDR3 nucleotide sequence: TGTGCCAGCAGCGACAGGGGGGTGAACACTGAAGCTTTCTTT. Amino acid sequence: CASSDRGVNTEAFF.

This clone was recorded only once. The gene calls are TRBV5-1 and TRBJ2-5; D possibly uses TRBD1 or TRBD2 (5 bases each). The V gene lost 2 bases and the J gene lost 2 bases, with 13 bases spanning the gap. This CDR3 has 15 amino acids. Germline V gene sequence: CDR1 SGHRS, CDR2 YFSETQ. DNA of the CDR3: TGCGCCAGCAGCTTAGGGACCGGAATTCAAGAGACCCAGTACTTC. Amino acid sequence: CASSLGTGIQETQYF.

The gene calls are TRBV28 and TRBJ1-6; 9 nucleotides match TRBD1. The CDR3 runs to 14 residues. Per germline, CDR1 MDHEN and CDR2 SYDVKM. The trim removed 6 bases at V and 10 bases at J, leaving 7 bases unmatched. CDR3 sequence: CASSAGTGRSPLHF. The CDR3 DNA reads as TGTGCCAGCAGCGCTGGGACAGGGAGATCACCCCTCCACTTT.

The V and J genes are TRBV2 and TRBJ2-7; 9 bases fit TRBD1. V dropped 5 bases and J dropped 7; count of bases not matched to a gene: 9. The CDR3 has 14 amino acids. The germline V gene has CDR1 SNHLY and CDR2 FYNNEI. The chain's CDR3 is CASSSDRGFREQYF. The CDR3 region has the DNA TGTGCCAGCAGTTCCGACAGGGGGTTTAGAGAGCAGTACTTC.

This chain joins TRBV5-6 and TRBJ2-5; maybe TRBD1 (5 bases). Germline CDR1 SGHDT, CDR2 YYEEEE. The V gene lost 3 bases and the J gene lost 2 bases, with 8 bases spanning the gap. This CDR3 contains 13 residues. CDR3 protein: CASSSWTQETQYF. The CDR3 nucleotides are TGTGCCAGCAGCTCCTGGACACAAGAGACCCAGTACTTC.

This clone was picked up one time. The CDR3 region has the DNA TGTGCCAGCAGCCAAAACGCACCCGACCGTGAATCCTATGAAAAACTGTTTTTT. Translated, it gives CASSQNAPDRESYEKLFF. The V and J genes are TRBV4-2 and TRBJ1-4; the D is unclear. Germline V gene sequence: CDR1 LGHNA, CDR2 YNFKEQ. The CDR3 runs to 18 residues. Trimming cost V 2 bases and J 6 bases, with 22 bases left between them.

The V gene is TRBV10-3, the J gene TRBJ2-2; 14 nucleotides agree with TRBD2. CDR1 is ENHRY and CDR2 is SYGVKD in the germline V gene. V trimming: 6 bases; J trimming: 6 bases; junction bases outside the gene matches: 6. CDR3 length: 16 residues. CDR3 bases: TGTGCCATCAGCGGGACTAGCGGGAGAGGGCCCGGGGAGCTGTTTTTT. As protein: CAISGTSGRGPGELFF.

V and J are TRBV6-6 and TRBJ1-3; D is ambiguous. V shed 5 bases and J shed 2 bases, with 10 bases lying between them. Germline V gene data show CDR1 as MNHNY and CDR2 as SVGAGI (reference sequence). This CDR3 spans 14 amino acids. The chain's CDR3 is CASSPVGPGNTIYF. The CDR3 DNA reads as TGTGCCAGCAGTCCTGTAGGGCCTGGAAACACCATATATTTT.

The chain combines TRBV7-9 with TRBJ1-1, with 8 bases fitting TRBD1. Trimming took 5 bases from V and 8 from J; bases not matched to a gene: 7. Germline loops: CDR1 SEHNR, CDR2 FQNEAQ (reference sequence). The CDR3 sequence is 13 residues long. CDR3 amino acids: CASSLMTGDEAFF. DNA of the CDR3: TGTGCCAGCAGCCTAATGACAGGGGACGAAGCTTTCTTT.

The chain couples TRBV5-1 to TRBJ2-1, with TRBD1 matching 9 bases. Germline lookup yields CDR1 SGHRS and CDR2 YFSETQ. V dropped 4 bases and J dropped 9; count of bases not matched to a gene: 8. The CDR3 runs to 14 residues. This chain's CDR3 is CASSAGTGLVEQFF. CDR3 sequence (DNA): TGCGCCAGCAGCGCCGGGACAGGGTTGGTTGAGCAGTTCTTC.

The chain carries TRBV7-2 and TRBJ2-7; 7 bases match TRBD1. Germline values: CDR1 SGHTA, CDR2 FQGNSA. Trimming at V came to 6 bases and at J to 0 bases, leaving 5 bases not matched to a gene. This CDR3 is built from 14 residues. The CDR3 DNA follows: TGTGCCAGCAGGACCGGGACAGTCTCCTACGAGCAGTACTTC. Translated, it gives CASRTGTVSYEQYF.

The chain is built from TRBV7-2 and TRBJ2-3; a weak D match, TRBD2 (5 bases). From germline, CDR1 is SGHTA and CDR2 FQGNSA. The germline V and J ends were trimmed by 5 bases and 5 bases, with 11 bases remaining between them. The CDR3 is 13 residues long. This CDR3 is CASSRGLGDTQYF. In DNA, the CDR3 is TGTGCCAGCAGCCGCGGGTTGGGAGATACGCAGTATTTT.

The chain carries TRBV9 and TRBJ1-5; D possibly corresponds to TRBD1 (6 bases). Trimming took off 0 bases at V and 7 bases at J, with 14 bases between the two ends. CDR1 and CDR2 from the germline V gene are SGDLS and YYNGEE. The CDR3 extends over 15 amino acids. The CDR3, as DNA: TGTGCCAGCAGCGTAGACCTCGAAGGGGGACAGCCCCAGCATTTT. This codes for CASSVDLEGGQPQHF.

This clone was found a few times. The rearrangement links TRBV5-1 to TRBJ1-1; the D gene is possibly TRBD1 (5 bases). Trimming removed 1 base from V and 0 bases from J, with 25 bases in between. The CDR3 loop spans 20 amino acids. Germline CDR1 and CDR2: SGHRS and YFSETQ. The CDR3 reads CASSLTSPGPGRGMNTEAFF. The CDR3 DNA reads TGCGCCAGCAGCTTGACCAGCCCGGGGCCTGGGCGGGGGATGAACACTGAAGCTTTCTTT.

The chain links TRBV4-2 to TRBJ1-3; D perhaps matches TRBD1 (6 bases). The CDR3 consists of 16 residues. The V gene lost 4 bases and the J gene lost 4 bases, with 17 bases spanning the gap. Germline V gene lookup returns CDR1 LGHNA and CDR2 YNFKEQ. CDR3 amino acids: CASSLSVFQGGNTIYF. DNA of the CDR3: TGTGCCAGCAGCCTGAGCGTTTTCCAGGGGGGAAACACCATATATTTT.

The rearrangement uses TRBV19 and TRBJ2-2, with D perhaps matching TRBD2 (5 bases). CDR3 length equals 13 residues. V was trimmed by 6 bases and J by 4 bases, leaving 9 bases between them. The germline V gene encodes CDR1 LNHDA and CDR2 SQIVND (reference sequence). The CDR3 here is CASRARGTGELFF. In DNA, the CDR3 is TGTGCCAGTAGGGCCCGGGGCACCGGGGAGCTGTTTTTT.

CDR3 sequence: CASTTGGSNEKLFF. DNA of the CDR3: TGTGCCAGCACCACGGGAGGATCTAATGAAAAACTGTTTTTT. The V call is TRBV7-8, the J call TRBJ1-4; D is ambiguous. The germline V gene has CDR1 SGHVS and CDR2 FQNEAQ. V was shortened by 7 bases and J by 3 bases, with 12 bases between the two germline ends. This CDR3 has 14 amino acids.

The V gene is TRBV19, the J gene TRBJ1-5, with TRBD1 matching over 11 bases. V lost 7 bases, J lost 3 bases, and 5 bases stayed unmatched. CDR3 length: 15 amino acids. Germline CDR1 LNHDA, CDR2 SQIVND (reference sequence). In DNA, the CDR3 is TGTGCCAGTATGGGACAGGGGGGCGTCAATCAGCCCCAGCATTTT. Protein sequence: CASMGQGGVNQPQHF.

The chain carries TRBV6-1 and TRBJ2-1; maybe TRBD2 (5 bases). Per germline, CDR1 MNHNS and CDR2 SASEGT. CDR3 size: 15 residues. The V end was cut by 2 bases, the J end by 6 bases, with 14 bases between. The CDR3 DNA follows: TGTGCCAGCAGTGAACCGGGTCTAGCAACCAATGAGCAGTTCTTC. As protein: CASSEPGLATNEQFF.

The rearrangement joins TRBV12-5 to TRBJ2-1; maybe TRBD2 (6 bases). V was trimmed by 5 bases and J by 8 bases, leaving 16 bases between them. From germline, CDR1 is LGHNT and CDR2 FRNRAP. This CDR3 spans 14 amino acids. This chain's CDR3 is CASGLGRLLDEQFF. CDR3 sequence (DNA): TGTGCTAGTGGTCTCGGGAGATTATTAGATGAGCAGTTCTTC.